Following are 17 T cell receptor beta chains from one sample sequenced in a study of T cells after posttransplantation cyclophosphamide. Sampled 1 year posttransplant, controls received myeloablative marrow transplants, methotrexate and a calcineurin inhibitor. Only in-frame clones appear in the TCRdb table, and some are missing; sequencing was by immunoSEQ multiplex PCR. The table records approximately 16,000 clones, 80% to 85% of them present only once. The material was PBMCs, obtained 371 days after allogeneic stem cell transplant with calcineurin inhibitor and methotrexate. Receptors were obtained from a male patient in his late teens or twenties who received an allogeneic stem cell transplant from a related donor, was CMV-positive, and had no GVHD. The graft donor may account for some of the T cells.

J is TRBJ2-7 and V is TRBV6-1, with D perhaps matching TRBD1 (5 bases). The CDR3 runs 15 residues. Germline CDR1 is MNHNS and CDR2 is SASEGT. V gave up 4 bases and J gave up 4 bases, with 17 bases separating them. CDR3 residues: CASSATLGVRYEQYF. In DNA, the CDR3 is TGTGCCAGCAGTGCCACTTTAGGGGTGAGGTACGAGCAGTACTTC.

This chain connects TRBV19 to TRBJ2-3; TRBD2 agrees at 8 bases. The CDR3 extends over 14 amino acids. The V segment lost 7 bases and the J segment 3 bases; nucleotides outside the gene matches: 6. In germline, CDR1 is LNHDA, CDR2 SQIVND (reference sequence). This CDR3 reads CASKAGGGTDTQYF. Here the CDR3 DNA reads TGTGCCAGTAAGGCGGGAGGTGGGACAGATACGCAGTATTTT.

This clone turned up a few times. The chain joins TRBV7-2 to TRBJ1-4, with TRBD1 matching over 9 bases. The CDR3 has 14 residues. CDR1 and CDR2 (germline): SGHTA, FQGNSA. The V and J ends lost 5 bases and 7 bases, in that order; junction bases with no gene match: 5. In DNA, the CDR3 is TGTGCCAGCAGCCGGGGACAGGGAGGTGAAAAACTGTTTTTT. Protein sequence: CASSRGQGGEKLFF.

The chain has TRBV10-2 and TRBJ2-1; tentatively, D is TRBD2 (8 bases). The germline CDR1 and CDR2 sequences are WSHSY and SAAADI. This CDR3 is built from 13 residues. The V gene lost 7 bases and the J gene lost 9 bases, with 16 bases spanning the gap. The CDR3 protein is CASTGRGDSEQFF. As DNA, the CDR3 is TGCGCCAGCACGGGGCGGGGGGACAGTGAGCAGTTCTTC.

The chain is built from TRBV4-2 and TRBJ2-7; 9 nucleotides line up with TRBD2. The CDR3 length is 14 residues. Germline trimming cut 8 bases from V and 6 bases from J; bases unmatched to any gene: 11. Germline assignment: CDR1 LGHNA and CDR2 YNFKEQ. The CDR3 reads CASAPKASGTEQYF. CDR3 coding DNA: TGTGCCAGCGCCCCTAAGGCTAGCGGGACCGAGCAGTACTTC.

The chain uses TRBV6-5 and TRBJ2-1, with 9 nucleotides matching TRBD2. The ends lost 6 bases at V and 9 bases at J; junction bases unmatched: 12. CDR3 length: 15 residues. Per the germline V gene, CDR1 is MNHEY and CDR2 is SVGAGI. The CDR3 reads CASSRAGGPSGEQFF. In nucleotides, the CDR3 is TGTGCCAGCAGCAGGGCGGGAGGGCCCTCGGGTGAGCAGTTCTTC.

The chain carries TRBV18 and TRBJ2-7, with a tentative D call TRBD2 (6 bases). Between the trimmed V and J ends, which lost 0 bases and 4 bases, there was a span of 13 bases. Germline V gene data show CDR1 as KGHSH and CDR2 as LQKENI. The CDR3 has 15 amino acids. This CDR3 reads CASSPPGGDRYEQYF. CDR3 in DNA: TGTGCCAGCTCACCACCGGGCGGGGACCGTTACGAGCAGTACTTC.

This clone turned up a few times. The rearrangement links TRBV6-4 to TRBJ1-5; possibly TRBD1 for D (5 bases). V shed 6 bases and J shed 8 bases, with 17 bases lying between them. This CDR3 is built from 14 residues. Germline CDR1 is MRHNA and CDR2 is SNTAGT. CDR3 in DNA: TGTGCCAGCAGCTCAGGGAGGTGGGGTGAGCCCCAGCATTTT. Its translation is CASSSGRWGEPQHF.

Notes on this clone: At one end, the junction sequence differs from germline, possibly due to a read error. The rearrangement links TRBV6-1 to TRBJ2-1; D perhaps matches TRBD1 (6 bases). CDR1 and CDR2 from the germline V gene are MNHNS and SASEGT. This CDR3 has 15 amino acids. The CDR3 DNA sequence: TGTGCCAGCAGCGCCTCAGGGGACCCCTACAGTGAGCAGTTCTTC. This translates into CASSASGDPYSEQFF.

V usage is TRBV19 and J usage is TRBJ2-1; 7 bases match TRBD1. Looked up from germline, CDR1 is LNHDA and CDR2 is SQIVND (reference sequence). The ends lost 3 bases at V and 6 bases at J; junction bases unmatched: 5. This CDR3 spans 14 amino acids. The CDR3 DNA is TGTGCCAGTAGTATCTCGGGACAGCCCAATGAGCAGTTCTTC. Residues: CASSISGQPNEQFF.

The chain is built from TRBV10-2 and TRBJ2-1; D is unresolved. V dropped 3 bases and J dropped 5 bases, with 14 bases sitting between them. This CDR3 is 15 amino acids long. Germline assignment: CDR1 WSHSY and CDR2 SAAADI. The CDR3 loop reads CASSDWARTDNEQFF. CDR3 bases: TGCGCCAGCAGTGATTGGGCCCGAACCGACAATGAGCAGTTCTTC.

This rearrangement joins TRBV29-1 to TRBJ1-1; a weak D match, TRBD1 (5 bases). V lost 1 base, J lost 4 bases, and 13 bases lay in between. CDR3 size: 14 residues. The germline CDR1 and CDR2 sequences are SQVTM and ANQGSEA. The CDR3 sequence is CSVEVTLGGTEAFF. CDR3 DNA sequence: TGCAGCGTTGAAGTTACATTGGGGGGCACTGAAGCTTTCTTT.

This clone has only one observation. The genes are TRBV7-9 and TRBJ1-4; no clear D gene. The CDR3 is 16 amino acids. The V gene lost 5 bases and the J gene lost 1 base, with 14 bases spanning the gap. Germline V lookup: CDR1 SEHNR, CDR2 FQNEAQ (reference sequence). As DNA, the CDR3 is TGTGCCAGCAGCCCTGTGTGGGCTTTAACTAATGAAAAACTGTTTTTT. The encoded protein is CASSPVWALTNEKLFF.

The V call is TRBV2, the J call TRBJ1-4; maybe TRBD1 (5 bases). The CDR3 has 15 residues. CDR1 and CDR2 from the germline V gene are SNHLY and FYNNEI. The V end was cut by 2 bases, the J end by 5 bases, with 12 bases between. The CDR3 is CASSELRGRNEKLFF. CDR3 sequence (DNA): TGTGCCAGCAGTGAATTAAGGGGTCGGAATGAAAAACTGTTTTTT. Drawing the rest from reference TRBV2 and TRBJ1-4, the complete variable domain is EPEVTQTPSHQVTQMGQEVILRCVPISNHLYFYWYRQILGQKVEFLVSFYNNEISEKSEIFDDQFSVERPDGSNFTLKIRSTKLEDSAMYFCASSELRGRNEKLFFGSGTQLSVL.

Here the CDR3 DNA reads TGCGCCAGCAGGACCGGGACAGGGGGCGCAAATGGCTACACCTTC. Its protein product is CASRTGTGGANGYTF. V gene TRBV10-2 combines with J gene TRBJ1-2, with 12 bases aligning to TRBD1. Germline V lookup: CDR1 WSHSY, CDR2 SAAADI. V trimming: 6 bases; J trimming: 6 bases; junction bases outside the gene matches: 8. The CDR3 covers 15 residues.

The V gene is TRBV5-4, the J gene TRBJ1-6; D is perhaps TRBD1 (5 bases). Germline V CDR1 and CDR2: SGHNT, YYREEE (reference sequence). The CDR3 contains 14 residues. Trimming pared 4 bases from V and 8 bases from J, leaving 13 bases between. CDR3 region: CASSQDSEHSPLHF. DNA for the CDR3: TGTGCCAGCAGCCAAGACAGTGAGCATTCACCCCTCCACTTT.

This rearrangement joins TRBV19 to TRBJ2-3; TRBD1 agrees at 8 bases. The V segment lost 3 bases and the J segment 6 bases; nucleotides outside the gene matches: 11. The germline V gene encodes CDR1 LNHDA and CDR2 SQIVND (reference sequence). The CDR3 is made up of 16 amino acids. CDR3 nucleotides: TGTGCCAGTAGTATGACCAGGGGGCATCGTACGGATACGCAGTATTTT. Its protein product is CASSMTRGHRTDTQYF.